This T cell receptor beta chain was retrieved from a study of cytomegalovirus exposure and HLA in healthy donors. 13 Jbeta primers and 60 Vbeta primers were used for the PCR. The method was immunoSEQ multiplex PCR; TCRdb's version includes in-frame clones alone and lacks a portion of them. This sample carries around 200,000 clones, with roughly 0.98% going to the ten biggest clones. The CDR3 sequence is 13 residues long. Trimming shortened V by 4 bases and J by 7 bases, and 12 bases separated the two germline ends. From germline, CDR1 is SGDLS and CDR2 YYNGEE. The chain couples TRBV9 to TRBJ2-1; no definite D call. Sequencing was carried out using PBMCs. This TCR was sampled from a woman in her twenties or thirties in good health and CMV-seropositive. For the CDR3, the DNA is TGTGCCAGCAGCCGTACCAAAGCGAATGAGCAGTTCTTC. The encoded protein is CASSRTKANEQFF.